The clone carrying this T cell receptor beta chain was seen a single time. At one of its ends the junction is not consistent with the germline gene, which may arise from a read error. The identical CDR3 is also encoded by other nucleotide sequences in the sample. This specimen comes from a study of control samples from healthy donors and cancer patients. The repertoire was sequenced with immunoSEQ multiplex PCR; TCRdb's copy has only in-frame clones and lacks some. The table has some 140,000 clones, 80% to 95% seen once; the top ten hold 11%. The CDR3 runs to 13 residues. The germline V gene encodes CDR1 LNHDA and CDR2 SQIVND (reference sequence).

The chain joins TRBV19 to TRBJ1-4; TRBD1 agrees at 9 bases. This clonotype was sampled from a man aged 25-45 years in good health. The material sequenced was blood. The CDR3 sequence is CASKDRGEEKLFF. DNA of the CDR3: TGTGCCAGTAAGGACAGGGGTGAAGAAAAGCTGTTTTTT. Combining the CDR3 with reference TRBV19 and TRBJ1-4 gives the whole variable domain DGGITQSPKYLFRKEGQNVTLSCEQNLNHDAMYWYRQDPGQGLRLIYYSQIVNDFQKGDIAEGYSVSREKKESFPLTVTSAQKNPTAFYLCASKDRGEEKLFFGSGTQLSVL.